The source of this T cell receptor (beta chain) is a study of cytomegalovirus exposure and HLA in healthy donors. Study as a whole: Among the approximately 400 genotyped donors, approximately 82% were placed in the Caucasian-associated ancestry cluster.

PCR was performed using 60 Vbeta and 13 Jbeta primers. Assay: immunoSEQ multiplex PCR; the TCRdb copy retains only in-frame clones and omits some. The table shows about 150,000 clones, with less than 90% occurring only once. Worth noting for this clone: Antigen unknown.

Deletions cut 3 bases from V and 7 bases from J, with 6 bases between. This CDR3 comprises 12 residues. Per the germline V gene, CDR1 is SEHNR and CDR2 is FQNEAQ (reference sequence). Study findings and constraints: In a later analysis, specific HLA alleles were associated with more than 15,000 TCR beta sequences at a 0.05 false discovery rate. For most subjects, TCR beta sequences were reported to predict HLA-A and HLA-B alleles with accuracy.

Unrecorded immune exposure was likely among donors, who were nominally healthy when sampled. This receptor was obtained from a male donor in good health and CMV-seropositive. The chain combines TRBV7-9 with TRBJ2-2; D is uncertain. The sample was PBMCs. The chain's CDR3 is CASSFQNGELFF. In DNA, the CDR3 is TGTGCCAGCAGCTTTCAGAACGGGGAGCTGTTTTTT.